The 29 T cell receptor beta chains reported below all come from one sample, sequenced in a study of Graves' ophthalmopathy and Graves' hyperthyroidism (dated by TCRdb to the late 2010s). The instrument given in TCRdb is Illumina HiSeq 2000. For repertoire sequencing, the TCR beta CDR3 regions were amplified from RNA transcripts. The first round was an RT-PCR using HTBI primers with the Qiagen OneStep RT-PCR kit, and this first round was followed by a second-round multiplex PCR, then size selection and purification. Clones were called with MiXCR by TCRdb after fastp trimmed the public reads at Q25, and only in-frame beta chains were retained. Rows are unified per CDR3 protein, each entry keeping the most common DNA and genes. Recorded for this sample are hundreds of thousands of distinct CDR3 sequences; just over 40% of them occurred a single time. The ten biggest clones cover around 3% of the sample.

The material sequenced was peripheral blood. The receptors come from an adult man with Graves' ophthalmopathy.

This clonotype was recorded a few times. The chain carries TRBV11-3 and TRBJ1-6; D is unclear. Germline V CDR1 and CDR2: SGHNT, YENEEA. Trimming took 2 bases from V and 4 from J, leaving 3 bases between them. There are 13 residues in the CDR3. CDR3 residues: CASSLTYNSPLHF. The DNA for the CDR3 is TGTGCCAGCAGCTTAACTTATAATTCACCCCTCCACTTT.

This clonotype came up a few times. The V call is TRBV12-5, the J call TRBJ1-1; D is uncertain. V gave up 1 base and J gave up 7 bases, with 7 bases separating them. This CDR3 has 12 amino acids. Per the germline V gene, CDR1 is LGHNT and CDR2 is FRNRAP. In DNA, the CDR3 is TGTGCTAGTGGTTTGGAACAGCTTGAAGCTTTCTTT. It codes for CASGLEQLEAFF.

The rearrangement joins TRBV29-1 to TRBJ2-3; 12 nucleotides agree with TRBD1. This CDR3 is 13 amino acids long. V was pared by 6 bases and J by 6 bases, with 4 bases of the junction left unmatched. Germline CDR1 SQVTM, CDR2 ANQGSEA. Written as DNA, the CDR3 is TGCAGCGTGGGGACAGGGGGCGACGATACGCAGTATTTT. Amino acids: CSVGTGGDDTQYF.

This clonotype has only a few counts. CDR3 sequence: CASSVDLETQYF. The CDR3 region has the DNA TGTGCCAGCAGCGTAGATCTGGAGACCCAGTACTTC. V is TRBV9 and J is TRBJ2-5, with D unresolved. From germline, CDR1 is SGDLS and CDR2 YYNGEE. Trimming pared 0 bases from V and 5 bases from J, leaving 5 bases between. CDR3 length equals 12 residues.

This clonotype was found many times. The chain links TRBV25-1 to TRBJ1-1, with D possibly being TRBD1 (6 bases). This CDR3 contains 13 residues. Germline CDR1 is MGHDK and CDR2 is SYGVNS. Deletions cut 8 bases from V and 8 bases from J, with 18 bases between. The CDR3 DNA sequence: TGTGCCAGCCGCCGATCACAGGGTTCAGAAGCTTTCTTT. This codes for CASRRSQGSEAFF. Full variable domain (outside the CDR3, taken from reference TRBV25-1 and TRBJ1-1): EADIYQTPRYLVIGTGKKITLECSQTMGHDKMYWYQQDPGMELHLIHYSYGVNSTEKGDLSSESTVSRIRTEHFPLTLESARPSHTSQYLCASRRSQGSEAFFGQGTRLTVV.

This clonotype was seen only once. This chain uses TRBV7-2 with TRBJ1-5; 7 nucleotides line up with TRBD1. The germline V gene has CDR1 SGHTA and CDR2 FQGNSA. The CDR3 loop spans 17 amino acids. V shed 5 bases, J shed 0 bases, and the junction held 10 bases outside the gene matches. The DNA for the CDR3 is TGTGCCAGCAGCGCCACCGGGACAGCTGCTAGCAATCAGCCCCAGCATTTT. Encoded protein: CASSATGTAASNQPQHF.

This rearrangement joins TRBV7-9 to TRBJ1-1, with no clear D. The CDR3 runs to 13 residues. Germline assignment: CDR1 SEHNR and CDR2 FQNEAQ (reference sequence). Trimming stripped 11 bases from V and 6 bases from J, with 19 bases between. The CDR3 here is CAWRGKSSPEAFF. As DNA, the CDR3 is TGTGCCTGGAGAGGCAAGTCCTCCCCTGAAGCTTTCTTT.

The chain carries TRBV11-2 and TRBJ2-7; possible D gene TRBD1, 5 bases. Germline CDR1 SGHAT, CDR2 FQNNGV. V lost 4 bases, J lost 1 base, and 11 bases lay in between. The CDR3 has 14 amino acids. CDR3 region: CASSSPPGSYEQYF. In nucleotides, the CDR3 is TGTGCCAGCAGCTCCCCCCCAGGGTCCTACGAGCAGTACTTC. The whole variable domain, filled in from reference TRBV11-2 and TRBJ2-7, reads EAGVAQSPRYKIIEKRQSVAFWCNPISGHATLYWYQQILGQGPKLLIQFQNNGVVDDSQLPKDRFSAERLKGVDSTLKIQPAKLEDSAVYLCASSSPPGSYEQYFGPGTRLTVT.

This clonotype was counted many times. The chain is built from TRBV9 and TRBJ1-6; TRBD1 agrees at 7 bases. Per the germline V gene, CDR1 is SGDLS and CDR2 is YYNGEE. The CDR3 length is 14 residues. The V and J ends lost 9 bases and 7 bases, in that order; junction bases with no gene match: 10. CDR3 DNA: TGTGCCACTAGCCGGGACAGCAACAATTCACCCCTCCACTTT. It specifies CATSRDSNNSPLHF.

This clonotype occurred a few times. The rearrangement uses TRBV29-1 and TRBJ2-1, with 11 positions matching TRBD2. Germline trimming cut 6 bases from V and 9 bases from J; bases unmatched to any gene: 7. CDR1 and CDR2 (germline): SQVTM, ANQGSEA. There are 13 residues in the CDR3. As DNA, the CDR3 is TGCAGCGTAGCACTAGCGGGAGAAAGTGAGCAGTTCTTC. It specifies CSVALAGESEQFF.

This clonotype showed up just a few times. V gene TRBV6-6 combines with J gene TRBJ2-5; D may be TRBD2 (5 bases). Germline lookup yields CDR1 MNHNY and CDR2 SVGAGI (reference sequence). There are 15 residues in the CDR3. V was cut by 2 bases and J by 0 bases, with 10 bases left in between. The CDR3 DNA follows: TGTGCCAGCAGTTACGGGCAGGACTACCAAGAGACCCAGTACTTC. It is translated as CASSYGQDYQETQYF.

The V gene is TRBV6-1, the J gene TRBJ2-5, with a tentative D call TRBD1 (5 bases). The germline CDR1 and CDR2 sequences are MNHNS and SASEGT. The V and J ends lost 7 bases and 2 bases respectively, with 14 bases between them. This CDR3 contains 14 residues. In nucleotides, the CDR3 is TGTGCCAGCACCCCGGGCTCAGGGCAAGAGACCCAGTACTTC. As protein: CASTPGSGQETQYF.

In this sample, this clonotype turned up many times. CDR3 region: CASSLVSRGTGELFF. CDR3 nucleotide sequence: TGTGCCAGCAGCTTAGTGTCTCGGGGAACCGGGGAGCTGTTTTTT. The chain uses TRBV7-2 and TRBJ2-2; TRBD2 is a possible D gene (5 bases). CDR1 SGHTA and CDR2 FQGNSA come from the germline V gene. V lost 1 base, J lost 5 bases, and 11 bases lay in between. CDR3 length: 15 amino acids.

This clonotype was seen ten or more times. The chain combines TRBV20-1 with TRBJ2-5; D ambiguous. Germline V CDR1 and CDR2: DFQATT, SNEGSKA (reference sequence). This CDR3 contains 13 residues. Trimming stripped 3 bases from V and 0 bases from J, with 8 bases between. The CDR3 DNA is TGCAGTGCTAGTGCGACAAACCAAGAGACCCAGTACTTC. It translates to CSASATNQETQYF.

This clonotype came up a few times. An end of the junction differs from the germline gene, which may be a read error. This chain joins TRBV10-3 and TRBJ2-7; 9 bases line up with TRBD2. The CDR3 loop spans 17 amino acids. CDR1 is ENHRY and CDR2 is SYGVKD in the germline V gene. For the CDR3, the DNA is TGTGCCAGCAGTGCCCGTCCGGTGGCGGGGGGGCCCGGGGAGCAGTACTTC. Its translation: CASSARPVAGGPGEQYF.

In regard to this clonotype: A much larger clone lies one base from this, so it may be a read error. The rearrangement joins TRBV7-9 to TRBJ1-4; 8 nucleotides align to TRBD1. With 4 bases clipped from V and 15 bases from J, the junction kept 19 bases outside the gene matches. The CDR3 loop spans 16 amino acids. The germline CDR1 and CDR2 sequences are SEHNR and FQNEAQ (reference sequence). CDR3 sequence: CASSSNDRGNTGEMFF. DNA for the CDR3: TGTGCCAGCAGCTCGAACGACAGGGGAAATACCGGGGAGATGTTTTTT.

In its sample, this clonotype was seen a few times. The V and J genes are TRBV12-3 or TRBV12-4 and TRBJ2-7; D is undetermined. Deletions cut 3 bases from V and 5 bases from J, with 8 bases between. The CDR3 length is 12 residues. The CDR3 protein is CASSFRVNEQYF. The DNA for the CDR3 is TGTGCCAGCAGTTTTCGGGTTAACGAGCAGTACTTC.

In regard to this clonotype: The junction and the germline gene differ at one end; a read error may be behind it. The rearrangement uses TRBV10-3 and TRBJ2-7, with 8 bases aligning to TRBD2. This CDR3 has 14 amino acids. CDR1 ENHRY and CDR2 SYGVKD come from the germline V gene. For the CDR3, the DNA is TGTGCCAGCAGTGAATCCGCTAGCGGGTACGAGCAGTACTTC. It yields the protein CASSESASGYEQYF.

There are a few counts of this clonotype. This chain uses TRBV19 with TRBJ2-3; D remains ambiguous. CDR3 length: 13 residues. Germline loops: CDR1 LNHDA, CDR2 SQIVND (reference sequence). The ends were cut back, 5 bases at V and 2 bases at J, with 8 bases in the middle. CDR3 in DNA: TGTGCCAGTAGTCTTCGGTACACAGATACGCAGTATTTT. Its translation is CASSLRYTDTQYF.

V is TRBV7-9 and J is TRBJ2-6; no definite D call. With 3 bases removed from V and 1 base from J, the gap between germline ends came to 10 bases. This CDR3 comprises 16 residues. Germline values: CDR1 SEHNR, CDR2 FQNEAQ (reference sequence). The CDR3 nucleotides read TGTGCCAGCAGCTTGGATTTGGTTTCTGGGGCCAACGTCCTGACTTTC. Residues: CASSLDLVSGANVLTF.

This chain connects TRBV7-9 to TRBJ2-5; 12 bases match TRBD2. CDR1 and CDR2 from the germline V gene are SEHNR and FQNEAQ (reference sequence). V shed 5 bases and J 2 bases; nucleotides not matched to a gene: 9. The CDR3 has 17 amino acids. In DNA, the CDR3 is TGTGCCAGCAGCACGACTAGCGGGGGCCTCATACAAGAGACCCAGTACTTC. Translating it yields CASSTTSGGLIQETQYF.

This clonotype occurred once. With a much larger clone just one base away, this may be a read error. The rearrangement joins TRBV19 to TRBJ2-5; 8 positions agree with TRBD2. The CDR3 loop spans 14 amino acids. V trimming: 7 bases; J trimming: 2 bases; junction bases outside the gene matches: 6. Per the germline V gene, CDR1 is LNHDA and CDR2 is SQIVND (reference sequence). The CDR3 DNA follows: TGTGCCAGTACTGGACTAGCTTCTCAAGAGACCCAGTACTTC. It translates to CASTGLASQETQYF.

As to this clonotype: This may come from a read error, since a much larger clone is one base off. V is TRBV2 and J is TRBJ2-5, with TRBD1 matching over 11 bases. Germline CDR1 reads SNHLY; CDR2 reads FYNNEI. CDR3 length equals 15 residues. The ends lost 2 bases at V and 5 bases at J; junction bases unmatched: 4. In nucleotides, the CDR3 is TGTGCCAGCAGTGAACGGACAGGGGGCATCGAGACCCAGTACTTC. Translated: CASSERTGGIETQYF. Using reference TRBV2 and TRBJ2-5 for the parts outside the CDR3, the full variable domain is EPEVTQTPSHQVTQMGQEVILRCVPISNHLYFYWYRQILGQKVEFLVSFYNNEISEKSEIFDDQFSVERPDGSNFTLKIRSTKLEDSAMYFCASSERTGGIETQYFGPGTRLLVL.

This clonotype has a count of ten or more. CDR3 in DNA: TGCGCCAGCAGCCAAGGGACAGGGTTCTCCGAGCAGTACTTC. Residues: CASSQGTGFSEQYF. This sequence joins TRBV4-3 and TRBJ2-7; 8 bases match TRBD1. This CDR3 is built from 14 residues. Trimming took 1 base from V and 6 from J; bases not matched to a gene: 5. CDR1 is LGHNA and CDR2 is YSLEER in the germline V gene.

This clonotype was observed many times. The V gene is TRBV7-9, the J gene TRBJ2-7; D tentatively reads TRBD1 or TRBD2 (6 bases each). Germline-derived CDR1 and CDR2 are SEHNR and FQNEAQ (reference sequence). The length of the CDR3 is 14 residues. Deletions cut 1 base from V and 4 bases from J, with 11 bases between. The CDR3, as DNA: TGTGCCAGCAGCTTAGAGGGGGGCTGGTACGAGCAGTACTTC. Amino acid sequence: CASSLEGGWYEQYF. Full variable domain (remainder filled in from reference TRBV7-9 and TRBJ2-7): DTGVSQNPRHKITKRGQNVTFRCDPISEHNRLYWYRQTLGQGPEFLTYFQNEAQLEKSRLLSDRFSAERPKGSFSTLEIQRTEQGDSAMYLCASSLEGGWYEQYFGPGTRLTVT.

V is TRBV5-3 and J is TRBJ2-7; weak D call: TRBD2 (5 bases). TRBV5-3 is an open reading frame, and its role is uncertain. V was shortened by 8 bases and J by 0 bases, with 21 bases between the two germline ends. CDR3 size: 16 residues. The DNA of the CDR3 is TGTGCCAGCACCGTTGGTGGAGGCCTAAGCTCCTACGAGCAGTACTTC. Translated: CASTVGGGLSSYEQYF.

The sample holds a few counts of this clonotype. The CDR3 is CASSLLVQETQYF. The CDR3 DNA reads TGCGCCAGCAGCCTCCTAGTCCAAGAGACCCAGTACTTC. This chain joins TRBV4-1 and TRBJ2-5, with no clear D. The CDR3 extends over 13 amino acids. Trimming shortened V by 4 bases and J by 1 base, and 7 bases separated the two germline ends. Germline assignment: CDR1 MGHRA and CDR2 YSYEKL.

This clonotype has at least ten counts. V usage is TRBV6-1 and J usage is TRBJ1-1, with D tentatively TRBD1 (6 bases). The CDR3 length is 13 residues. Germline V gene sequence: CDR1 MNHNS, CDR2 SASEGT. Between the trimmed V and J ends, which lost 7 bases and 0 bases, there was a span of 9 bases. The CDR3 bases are TGTGCCAGCATGGGGGGCATGAACACTGAAGCTTTCTTT. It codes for CASMGGMNTEAFF.

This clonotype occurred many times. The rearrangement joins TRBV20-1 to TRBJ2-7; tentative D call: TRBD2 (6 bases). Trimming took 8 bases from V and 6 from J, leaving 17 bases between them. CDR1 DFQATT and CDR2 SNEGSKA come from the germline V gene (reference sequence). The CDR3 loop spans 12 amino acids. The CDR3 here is CSSYSGGSEQYF. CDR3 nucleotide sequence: TGCAGTTCCTACTCAGGAGGGTCCGAGCAGTACTTC.